Here is one T cell receptor beta chain with its context. Its antigen is still unknown. This sample is drawn from a study of blood T cells in healthy people across ages. Study-level information: With template switching, about one barcoded beta molecule was captured per two T cells. Points from the study as a whole: A roughly linear age-dependent decrease characterized TCR beta diversity per million T cells.

It was roughly 10 milliliters of peripheral blood that were drawn from each donor. From germline, CDR1 is SGHAT and CDR2 FQNNGV. V gave up 3 bases and J gave up 3 bases, with 11 bases separating them. The CDR3 spans 14 residues. PCR was performed a second time for about 6 to 11 cycles using a sample-barcoded 5' primer and a J-beta primer mix. TCRdb redid the calling of the 5' RACE reads with MiXCR, one entry per CDR3 protein. The table lists about 1.1 million distinct CDR3 sequences, less than 45% of them singletons. The sequence came from a man younger than 30 in good health. V is TRBV11-2 and J is TRBJ1-1, with D perhaps TRBD1 (6 bases). The source material was blood. The CDR3 reads CASSLDRGYTEAFF. Written as DNA, the CDR3 is TGTGCCAGCAGCTTGGATAGGGGGTACACTGAAGCTTTCTTT.